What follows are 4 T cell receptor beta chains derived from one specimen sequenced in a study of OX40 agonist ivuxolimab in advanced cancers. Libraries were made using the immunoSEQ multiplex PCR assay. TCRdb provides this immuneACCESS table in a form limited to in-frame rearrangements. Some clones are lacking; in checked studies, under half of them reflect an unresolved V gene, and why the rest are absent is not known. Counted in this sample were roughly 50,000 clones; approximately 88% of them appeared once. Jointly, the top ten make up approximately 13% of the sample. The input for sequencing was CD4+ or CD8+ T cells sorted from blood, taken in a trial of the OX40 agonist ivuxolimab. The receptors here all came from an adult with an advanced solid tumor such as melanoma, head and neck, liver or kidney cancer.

The CDR3 loop is CASRMGLAGNNEQFF. The CDR3 coding sequence is TGTGCCAGCAGGATGGGACTAGCGGGGAACAATGAGCAGTTCTTC. This chain joins TRBV6-6 and TRBJ2-1, with TRBD2 matching 13 bases. V was clipped by 6 bases and J by 5 bases; unmatched bases: 4. CDR1 is MNHNY, CDR2 SVGAGI, per germline (reference sequence). The CDR3 contains 15 residues.

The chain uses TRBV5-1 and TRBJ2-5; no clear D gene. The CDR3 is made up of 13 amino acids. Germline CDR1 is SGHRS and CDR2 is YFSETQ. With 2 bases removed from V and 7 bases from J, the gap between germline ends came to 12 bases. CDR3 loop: CASSFSEDGTQYF. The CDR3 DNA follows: TGCGCCAGCAGCTTCTCCGAGGACGGGACCCAGTACTTC. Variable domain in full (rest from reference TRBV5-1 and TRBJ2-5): KAGVTQTPRYLIKTRGQQVTLSCSPISGHRSVSWYQQTPGQGLQFLFEYFSETQRNKGNFPGRFSGRQFSNSRSEMNVSTLELGDSALYLCASSFSEDGTQYFGPGTRLLVL.

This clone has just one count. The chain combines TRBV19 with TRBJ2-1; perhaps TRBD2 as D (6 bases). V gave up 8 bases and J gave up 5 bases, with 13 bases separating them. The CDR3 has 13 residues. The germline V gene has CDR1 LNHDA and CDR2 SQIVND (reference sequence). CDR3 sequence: CASRPLAHNEQFF. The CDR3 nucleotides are TGTGCCAGTCGCCCACTAGCACACAATGAGCAGTTCTTC.

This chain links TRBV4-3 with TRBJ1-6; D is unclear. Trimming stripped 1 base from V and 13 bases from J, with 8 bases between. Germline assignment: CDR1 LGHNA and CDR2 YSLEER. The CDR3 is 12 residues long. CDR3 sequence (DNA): TGCGCCAGCAGCCAAGTGGACGGGCCCCTCCACTTT. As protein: CASSQVDGPLHF.